One sample yielded the 26 T cell receptor beta chains listed below, sequenced in a study of blood T cell repertoires in COVID-19. Libraries were prepared by immunoSEQ multiplex PCR; TCRdb keeps only in-frame clonotypes and omits some of them. The top ten hold 6.5% to 9.5% of the sample, which has over 45,000 clones, around 92% seen once. The source material was peripheral blood. All receptors come from a human donor in a cohort sampled during active COVID-19.

V gene TRBV18 combines with J gene TRBJ2-3, with D maybe TRBD1 (6 bases). Trimming took off 3 bases at V and 1 base at J, with 11 bases between the two ends. Germline loops: CDR1 KGHSH, CDR2 LQKENI. This CDR3 region has 15 residues. DNA for the CDR3: TGTGCCAGCTCACCGCCACGACAGGGCACAGATACGCAGTATTTT. It is translated as CASSPPRQGTDTQYF.

The genes are TRBV29-1 and TRBJ2-7; 9 positions agree with TRBD1. The J segment lost 7 bases and the V segment lost 6 bases, leaving 4 bases of the junction unmatched. The CDR3 spans 11 residues. CDR1 and CDR2 from the germline V gene are SQVTM and ANQGSEA. The CDR3 protein is CSVSTGGEQYF. The CDR3 nucleotides are TGCAGCGTATCGACAGGGGGGGAGCAGTACTTC.

The chain combines TRBV28 with TRBJ1-3; D might be TRBD1 (5 bases). CDR1 is MDHEN and CDR2 is SYDVKM in the germline V gene. V lost 5 bases and J lost 2, with 16 bases in between. This CDR3 region has 16 residues. CDR3 DNA sequence: TGTGCCAGCAGTATCCTCCAGGGTGGAACTGGAAACACCATATATTTT. Its protein is CASSILQGGTGNTIYF.

On this clone itself: The junction departs from the called germline gene at one end, perhaps through a read error. The J gene is TRBJ2-2, the V gene TRBV7-7; 10 bases map to TRBD1. This CDR3 spans 17 amino acids. The germline CDR1 and CDR2 sequences are SSHAT and FNYEAQ (reference sequence). DNA for the CDR3: TGTGCTAGCAGCCCTACTACCGGACAGGGGGGCACCGGGGAGCTGTTTTTT. The encoded protein is CASSPTTGQGGTGELFF.

The chain combines TRBV3-1 (or the pseudogene TRBV3-2) with TRBJ2-1; 10 nucleotides agree with TRBD2. Losses at the gene ends were 3 bases for V and 15 bases for J; bases not matched to a gene: 11. This CDR3 is built from 14 residues. Germline V gene sequence: CDR1 LGHDT, CDR2 YNNKEL (reference sequence). Here the CDR3 reads CASSQSGGAGGLFF. Here the CDR3 DNA reads TGTGCCAGCAGCCAGAGCGGGGGGGCGGGGGGGCTGTTCTTC.

The chain combines TRBV19 with TRBJ1-2, with TRBD1 matching 8 bases. J lost 8 bases, V lost 3 bases, and 8 bases had no gene match. The germline V gene encodes CDR1 LNHDA and CDR2 SQIVND (reference sequence). The CDR3 sequence is 14 residues long. DNA of the CDR3: TGTGCCAGTAGTATCCGACAGGGGCTTGACGGCTACACCTTC. Its protein is CASSIRQGLDGYTF. Based on the CDR3 plus reference TRBV19 and TRBJ1-2, the full variable domain is DGGITQSPKYLFRKEGQNVTLSCEQNLNHDAMYWYRQDPGQGLRLIYYSQIVNDFQKGDIAEGYSVSREKKESFPLTVTSAQKNPTAFYLCASSIRQGLDGYTFGSGTRLTVV.

V gene TRBV6-6 combines with J gene TRBJ1-2, with TRBD1 matching 8 bases. Looked up from germline, CDR1 is MNHNY and CDR2 is SVGAGI (reference sequence). The V segment lost 4 bases and the J segment 3 bases; nucleotides outside the gene matches: 4. This CDR3 region has 14 residues. Here the CDR3 DNA reads TGTGCCAGCAGTTTCTCAGGGGGCCACTATGGCTACACCTTC. Encoded protein: CASSFSGGHYGYTF.

The chain combines TRBV3-1 (or the pseudogene TRBV3-2) with TRBJ1-1; TRBD1 matches 7 bases. Germline CDR1 is LGHDT and CDR2 is YNNKEL (reference sequence). The junction had 9 bases not matched to a gene; V was cut back by 1 base and J by 1 base. The length of the CDR3 is 17 residues. The CDR3 DNA follows: TGTGCCAGCAGCCAAGTCCGCCAGGGACAGCGGAACACTGAAGCTTTCTTT. It specifies CASSQVRQGQRNTEAFF.

The DNA of the CDR3 is TGTGCCAGCAGTGGACAGGGGGCGCGGGGGGCCAACGTCCTGACTTTC. Translated, it gives CASSGQGARGANVLTF. The gene calls are TRBV6-6 and TRBJ2-6; 11 bases are a match to TRBD1. CDR3 length: 16 residues. Germline CDR1 is MNHNY and CDR2 is SVGAGI (reference sequence). Losses at the gene ends were 5 bases for V and 4 bases for J; bases not matched to a gene: 4.

J is TRBJ2-5 and V is TRBV3-1 (or the pseudogene TRBV3-2); 9 nucleotides line up with TRBD2. Germline V gene data show CDR1 as LGHDT and CDR2 as YNNKEL (reference sequence). The CDR3 contains 18 residues. Trimming at V came to 4 bases and at J to 4 bases, leaving 16 bases not matched to a gene. CDR3 sequence: CASSRGVSREGRGETQYF. CDR3 DNA sequence: TGTGCCAGCAGCCGGGGGGTGTCGCGGGAGGGCCGGGGAGAGACCCAGTACTTC.

The chain combines TRBV30 with TRBJ1-6, with D unclear. This CDR3 comprises 14 residues. Germline values: CDR1 GTSNPN, CDR2 SVGIG (reference sequence). V lost 0 bases, J lost 7 bases, and 10 bases lay in between. CDR3 nucleotide sequence: TGTGCCTGGAGTGTACCCAGTCGAAATTCACCCCTCCACTTT. Amino acids: CAWSVPSRNSPLHF.

This chain uses TRBV5-5 with TRBJ2-2; 9 bases map to TRBD1. V was clipped by 0 bases and J by 7 bases; unmatched bases: 1. This CDR3 comprises 14 residues. Per the germline V gene, CDR1 is SGHKS and CDR2 is YYEKEE (reference sequence). CDR3 DNA: TGTGCCAGCAGCTTGGGACAGGGGGTCGGGGAGCTGTTTTTT. As protein: CASSLGQGVGELFF.

This clone was recorded a few times. This chain links TRBV7-6 with TRBJ1-2, with 10 bases identical to TRBD1. Germline CDR1 and CDR2: SGHVS and FNYEAQ. This CDR3 is 15 amino acids long. V lost 5 bases and J lost 8; bases outside the gene matches: 11. CDR3 loop: CASSLGRQGASGYTF. The CDR3 DNA reads TGTGCCAGCAGCCTCGGGAGACAGGGGGCGTCAGGCTACACCTTC. The variable domain in full, completed from reference TRBV7-6 and TRBJ1-2, reads GAGVSQSPRYKVTKRGQDVALRCDPISGHVSLYWYRQALGQGPEFLTYFNYEAQQDKSGLPNDRFSAERPEGSISTLTIQRTEQRDSAMYRCASSLGRQGASGYTFGSGTRLTVV.

The chain employs TRBV5-6 and TRBJ1-1; no reliable D call. The CDR3 has 11 amino acids. The V and J ends lost 0 bases and 12 bases respectively, with 9 bases between them. In germline, CDR1 is SGHDT, CDR2 YYEEEE. CDR3 protein: CASSLGPSSFF. DNA for the CDR3: TGTGCCAGCAGCTTGGGCCCTAGTTCTTTCTTT.

The rearrangement joins TRBV7-3 to TRBJ2-3; 9 bases are shared with TRBD2. CDR1 is SGHTA and CDR2 is FQGTGA in the germline V gene. The CDR3 loop spans 18 amino acids. V gave up 1 base and J gave up 2 bases; unmatched junction bases: 10. DNA of the CDR3: TGTGCCAGCAGCTTAATTTGGGGGACTAGCAAGGCCACAGATACGCAGTATTTT. Translation: CASSLIWGTSKATDTQYF.

The chain links TRBV11-1 to TRBJ2-2; the D gene is possibly TRBD1 (6 bases). The CDR3 is made up of 16 amino acids. Germline CDR1 and CDR2: SGHAT and FQDESV (reference sequence). V dropped 1 base and J dropped 4 bases, with 13 bases sitting between them. This CDR3 is CASSLVAGATTGELFF. DNA for the CDR3: TGTGCCAGCAGCTTAGTGGCAGGGGCGACCACCGGGGAGCTGTTTTTT.

J is TRBJ2-2 and V is TRBV5-4; D is unclear. The CDR3 runs to 14 residues. Trimming took off 0 bases at V and 3 bases at J, with 6 bases between the two ends. The germline V gene encodes CDR1 SGHNT and CDR2 YYREEE (reference sequence). The CDR3: CASSLVGYTGELFF. CDR3 DNA sequence: TGTGCCAGCAGCTTGGTCGGGTACACCGGGGAGCTGTTTTTT.

The CDR3 is CASSHAWTGGNQPQHF. CDR3 nucleotide sequence: TGCGCCAGCAGCCACGCCTGGACAGGGGGAAATCAGCCCCAGCATTTT. The V gene is TRBV4-1, the J gene TRBJ1-5; TRBD1 matches at 10 bases. The V gene end was trimmed by 3 bases and the J gene end by 4 bases; junction bases not matched to a gene: 6. The CDR3 totals 16 residues. Germline CDR1 is MGHRA and CDR2 is YSYEKL.

Here the CDR3 reads CSVNLRSGQINYGYTF. The DNA for the CDR3 is TGCAGCGTTAATTTACGATCGGGACAAATCAACTATGGCTACACCTTC. V is TRBV29-1 and J is TRBJ1-2; possibly TRBD1 for D (6 bases). This CDR3 is 16 amino acids long. Germline values: CDR1 SQVTM, CDR2 ANQGSEA. Trimming took 5 bases from V and 2 from J, leaving 21 bases between them.

The chain couples TRBV7-3 to TRBJ2-2; 8 positions agree with TRBD2. V lost 4 bases to trimming and J lost 7 bases; unmatched junction nucleotides: 5. The germline V gene encodes CDR1 SGHTA and CDR2 FQGTGA. The CDR3 is 14 amino acids. The CDR3 here is CASSSGLAGGELFF. CDR3 bases: TGTGCCAGCAGCTCAGGACTAGCCGGCGGGGAGCTGTTTTTT.

This clone appeared a single time. The gene calls are TRBV5-1 and TRBJ2-3, with D possibly matching TRBD1 (7 bases). Trimming removed 3 bases at V and 0 bases at J, with 17 bases between. Germline CDR1 is SGHRS and CDR2 is YFSETQ. The CDR3 contains 17 residues. CDR3 residues: CASSSYRGGTSTDTQYF. The CDR3 bases are TGCGCCAGCAGCTCCTACAGGGGTGGGACTAGCACAGATACGCAGTATTTT.

A single count supports this clone. The V call is TRBV7-2, the J call TRBJ2-1, with 8 bases matching TRBD2. Germline V gene sequence: CDR1 SGHTA, CDR2 FQGNSA. V was clipped by 5 bases and J by 0 bases; unmatched bases: 3. The CDR3 spans 15 residues. The CDR3 DNA is TGTGCCAGCAGCCCAGCGGGGGCCTCCTACAATGAGCAGTTCTTC. Protein sequence: CASSPAGASYNEQFF.

CDR3 DNA: TGTGCCAGCAGCCCGGACAGGACCAATCAGCCCCAGCATTTT. Translating gives CASSPDRTNQPQHF. This chain joins TRBV6-5 and TRBJ1-5; TRBD1 aligns across 7 bases. Losses at the gene ends were 6 bases for V and 3 bases for J; bases not matched to a gene: 5. The CDR3 loop spans 14 amino acids. Looked up from germline, CDR1 is MNHEY and CDR2 is SVGAGI.

The chain has TRBV30 and TRBJ2-6, with 10 positions matching TRBD1. CDR3 length: 18 amino acids. Looked up from germline, CDR1 is GTSNPN and CDR2 is SVGIG (reference sequence). J was trimmed by 2 bases and V by 2 bases; bases with no gene match: 9. The CDR3 DNA sequence: TGTGCCTGGAGTCGACAGGGGGCCTTAGGCGCTGGGGCCAACGTCCTGACTTTC. It yields the protein CAWSRQGALGAGANVLTF.

The chain employs TRBV5-1 and TRBJ1-2, with D maybe TRBD1 (5 bases). The CDR3 totals 17 residues. Between the trimmed V and J ends, which lost 4 bases and 0 bases, there was a span of 19 bases. Per the germline V gene, CDR1 is SGHRS and CDR2 is YFSETQ. Written as DNA, the CDR3 is TGCGCCAGCAGCCCCACAAACCGGGGGACTACTAACTATGGCTACACCTTC. Its protein is CASSPTNRGTTNYGYTF.

The chain recombines TRBV6-4 with TRBJ2-5, with 10 bases lining up with TRBD1. The germline V gene encodes CDR1 MRHNA and CDR2 SNTAGT. CDR3 length: 13 amino acids. The ends lost 5 bases at V and 5 bases at J; junction bases unmatched: 2. CDR3 loop: CASSRDRGETQYF. The CDR3 nucleotides read TGTGCCAGCAGTCGGGACAGGGGTGAGACCCAGTACTTC.